A selection of T cell receptor beta chains follows, all from one sample in a study of T cell responses to AZD1222 COVID-19 vaccine. Sequencing was performed with immunoSEQ multiplex PCR; in TCRdb, only in-frame clones are kept and a portion is missing. The sample yields approximately 180,000 clones, about nine tenths seen once. The sequencing here drew on peripheral blood, taken 28 days after the second dose of the MenACWY control vaccine. These receptor sequences come from an adult who received the MenACWY meningococcal vaccine as a control. Each CDR3 is given with its conserved first and last residue. Fields, in order: D gene, V gene, clone size, J gene, CDR3 DNA, CDR3 protein. D genes are given only for firm matches. Only part of the rows carry a size: once, few, many, or a class if the clone is expanded.

NA	TRBV2	NA	TRBJ1-3	TGTGCCAGCAGTTACTCAGGGGTTGCTGGAAACACCATATATTTT	CASSYSGVAGNTIYF
TRBD2	TRBV7-2	NA	TRBJ2-5	TGTGCCAGCAGCCCGTCGGGACTAGCTTTGGTGACCCAGTACTTC	CASSPSGLALVTQYF
NA	TRBV2	NA	TRBJ2-6	TGTGCCACCCAGCTCTCTGGGGCCAACGTCCTGACTTTC	CATQLSGANVLTF
NA	TRBV5-1	NA	TRBJ2-5	TGCGCCAGCAGCTTGGCCGCGGGCCCCCGGGAGACCCAGTACTTC	CASSLAAGPRETQYF
NA	TRBV11-2	NA	TRBJ2-5	TGTGCCAGCAGCTGGGGACGGGGACAAGAGACCCAGTACTTC	CASSWGRGQETQYF
NA	TRBV9	NA	TRBJ1-2	TGTGCCAGCAGCCCCCGGCAGGGCTCCTATGGCTACACCTTC	CASSPRQGSYGYTF
TRBD1	TRBV6-5	once	TRBJ1-1	TGTGCCAGCACCCCGACAGGGGATATCACTGAAGCTTTCTTT	CASTPTGDITEAFF
NA	TRBV6-5	NA	TRBJ2-3	TGTGCCAGCAGTTACTCAGCGGAGTTTGAAGATACGCAGTATTTT	CASSYSAEFEDTQYF
TRBD1	TRBV4-3	NA	TRBJ1-1	TGCGCCAGCAGCCAACGCCGACAGGGGGCTGAAGCTTTCTTT	CASSQRRQGAEAFF
TRBD1	TRBV7-2	once	TRBJ2-7	TGTGCCAGCAGCCTGGGGGCGAGTCTCCGGGACAGGGCGTGGGAGCAGTACTTC	CASSLGASLRDRAWEQYF